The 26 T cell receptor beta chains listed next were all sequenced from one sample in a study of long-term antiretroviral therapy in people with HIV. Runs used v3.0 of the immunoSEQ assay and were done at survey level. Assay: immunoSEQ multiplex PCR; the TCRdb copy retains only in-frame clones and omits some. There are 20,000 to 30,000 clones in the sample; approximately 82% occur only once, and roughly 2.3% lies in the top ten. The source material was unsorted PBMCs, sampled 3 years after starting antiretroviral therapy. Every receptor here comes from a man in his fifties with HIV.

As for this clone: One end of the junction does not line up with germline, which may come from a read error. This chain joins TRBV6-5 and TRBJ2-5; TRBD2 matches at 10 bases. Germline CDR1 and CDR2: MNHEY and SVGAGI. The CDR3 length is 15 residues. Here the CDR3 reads CASRPSGRDQKTQYF. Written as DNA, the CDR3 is TGTGCCAGCAGACCCAGCGGGAGGGACCAAAAGACCCAGTACTTC.

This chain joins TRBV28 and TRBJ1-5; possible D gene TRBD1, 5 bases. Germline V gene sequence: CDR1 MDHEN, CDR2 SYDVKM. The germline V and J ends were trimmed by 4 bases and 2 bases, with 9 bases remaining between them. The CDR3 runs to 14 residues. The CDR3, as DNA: TGTGCCAGCAGTTCGCAGGGTCGCAATCAGCCCCAGCATTTT. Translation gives CASSSQGRNQPQHF.

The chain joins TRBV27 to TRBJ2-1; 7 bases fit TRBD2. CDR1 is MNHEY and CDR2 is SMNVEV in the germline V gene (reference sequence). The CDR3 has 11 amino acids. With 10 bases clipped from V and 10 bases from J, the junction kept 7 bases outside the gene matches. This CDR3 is CATDKRGEQFF. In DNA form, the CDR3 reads TGTGCCACAGACAAGCGGGGAGAGCAGTTCTTC.

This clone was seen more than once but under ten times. The CDR3 DNA reads TGTGCCAGCAGTTTGGGCTTGGGTAGCGGCTACACCTTC. The encoded protein is CASSLGLGSGYTF. The V call is TRBV27, the J call TRBJ1-2, with D uncertain. The CDR3 length is 13 residues. V lost 3 bases, J lost 8 bases, and 13 bases lay in between. Per the germline V gene, CDR1 is MNHEY and CDR2 is SMNVEV (reference sequence).

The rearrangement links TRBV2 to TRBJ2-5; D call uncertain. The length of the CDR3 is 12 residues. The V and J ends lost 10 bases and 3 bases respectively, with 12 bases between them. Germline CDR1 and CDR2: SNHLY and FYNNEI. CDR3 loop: CAIQDGEETQYF. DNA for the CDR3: TGTGCCATCCAGGACGGAGAAGAGACCCAGTACTTC.

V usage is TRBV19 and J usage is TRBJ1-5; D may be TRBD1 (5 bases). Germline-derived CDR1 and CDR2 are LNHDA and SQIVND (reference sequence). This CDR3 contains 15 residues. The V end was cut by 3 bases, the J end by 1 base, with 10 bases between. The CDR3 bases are TGTGCCAGTAGTATTCAGGGTCCGAGCAATCAGCCCCAGCATTTT. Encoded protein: CASSIQGPSNQPQHF.

The DNA of the CDR3 is TGTGCCAGCAGTATTTCCTGGGGAAGGGGGTCCTACGAGCAGTACTTC. Translation: CASSISWGRGSYEQYF. The V gene is TRBV11-2, the J gene TRBJ2-7; a weak D match, TRBD1 (6 bases). The CDR3 contains 16 residues. Deletions cut 6 bases from V and 1 base from J, with 19 bases between. In germline, CDR1 is SGHAT, CDR2 FQNNGV. Full variable domain (missing parts from reference TRBV11-2 and TRBJ2-7): EAGVAQSPRYKIIEKRQSVAFWCNPISGHATLYWYQQILGQGPKLLIQFQNNGVVDDSQLPKDRFSAERLKGVDSTLKIQPAKLEDSAVYLCASSISWGRGSYEQYFGPGTRLTVT.

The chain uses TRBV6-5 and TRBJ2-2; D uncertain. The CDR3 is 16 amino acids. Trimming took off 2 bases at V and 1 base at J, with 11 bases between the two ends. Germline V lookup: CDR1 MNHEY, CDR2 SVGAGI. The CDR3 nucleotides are TGTGCCAGCAGTTACACCCTTACAAGGAACACCGGGGAGCTGTTTTTT. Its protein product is CASSYTLTRNTGELFF.

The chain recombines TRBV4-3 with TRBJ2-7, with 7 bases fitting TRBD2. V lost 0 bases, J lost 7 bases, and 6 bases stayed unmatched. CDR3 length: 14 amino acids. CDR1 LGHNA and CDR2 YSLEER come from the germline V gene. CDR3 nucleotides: TGCGCCAGCAGCCAAGATGTGGGGGGAGGGGAGCAGTACTTC. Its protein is CASSQDVGGGEQYF.

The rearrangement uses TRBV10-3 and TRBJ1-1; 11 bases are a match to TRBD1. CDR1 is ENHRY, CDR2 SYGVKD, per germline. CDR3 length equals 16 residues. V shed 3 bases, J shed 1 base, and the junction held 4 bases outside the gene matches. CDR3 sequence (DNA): TGTGCCATCAGTGACCCCGGACAGGGGGCGAACACTGAAGCTTTCTTT. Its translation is CAISDPGQGANTEAFF.

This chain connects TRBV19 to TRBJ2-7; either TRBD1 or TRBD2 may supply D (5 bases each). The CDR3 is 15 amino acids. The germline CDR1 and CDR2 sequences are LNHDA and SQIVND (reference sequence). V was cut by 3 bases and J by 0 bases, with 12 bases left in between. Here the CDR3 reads CASSIMAGSSYEQYF. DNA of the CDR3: TGTGCCAGTAGTATTATGGCAGGGAGCTCCTACGAGCAGTACTTC.

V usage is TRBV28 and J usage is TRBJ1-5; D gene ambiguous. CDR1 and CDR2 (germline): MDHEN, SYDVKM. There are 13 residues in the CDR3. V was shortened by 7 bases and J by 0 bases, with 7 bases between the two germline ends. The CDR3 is CASTGYSNQPQHF. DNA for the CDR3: TGTGCCAGCACGGGCTATAGCAATCAGCCCCAGCATTTT.

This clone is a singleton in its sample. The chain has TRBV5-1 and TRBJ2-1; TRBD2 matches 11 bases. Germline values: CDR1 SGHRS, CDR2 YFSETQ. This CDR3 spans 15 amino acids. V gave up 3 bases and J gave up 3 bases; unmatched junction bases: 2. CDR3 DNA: TGCGCCAGCAGCTACACTAGCGGGGGCTACAATGAGCAGTTCTTC. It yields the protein CASSYTSGGYNEQFF.

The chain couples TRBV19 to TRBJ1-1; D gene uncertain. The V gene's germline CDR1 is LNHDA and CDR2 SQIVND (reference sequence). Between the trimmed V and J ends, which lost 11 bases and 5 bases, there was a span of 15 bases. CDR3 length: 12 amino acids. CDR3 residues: CAASKGITEAFF. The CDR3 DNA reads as TGTGCCGCCAGTAAAGGGATTACTGAAGCTTTCTTT. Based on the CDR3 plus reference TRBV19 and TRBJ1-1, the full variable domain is DGGITQSPKYLFRKEGQNVTLSCEQNLNHDAMYWYRQDPGQGLRLIYYSQIVNDFQKGDIAEGYSVSREKKESFPLTVTSAQKNPTAFYLCAASKGITEAFFGQGTRLTVV.

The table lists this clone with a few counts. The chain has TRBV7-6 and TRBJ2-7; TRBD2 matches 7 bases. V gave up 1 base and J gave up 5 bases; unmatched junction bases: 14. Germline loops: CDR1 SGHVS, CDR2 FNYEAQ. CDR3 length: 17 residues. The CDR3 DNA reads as TGTGCCAGCAGCTTAGTCCCCTTGGGCGGGAGTGTCGACGAGCAGTACTTC. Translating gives CASSLVPLGGSVDEQYF.

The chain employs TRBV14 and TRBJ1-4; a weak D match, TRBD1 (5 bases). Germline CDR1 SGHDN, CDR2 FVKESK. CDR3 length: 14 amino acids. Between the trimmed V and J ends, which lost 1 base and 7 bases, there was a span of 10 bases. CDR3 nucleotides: TGTGCCAGCAGCCAAGTCGGAGGGGCTGAAAAACTGTTTTTT. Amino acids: CASSQVGGAEKLFF.

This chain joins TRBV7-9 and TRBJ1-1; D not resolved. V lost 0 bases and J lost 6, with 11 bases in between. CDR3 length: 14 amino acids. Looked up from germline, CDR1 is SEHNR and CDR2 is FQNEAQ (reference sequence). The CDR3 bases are TGTGCCAGCAGCTTAGCCTCGGAAGATGCTGAAGCTTTCTTT. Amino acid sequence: CASSLASEDAEAFF.

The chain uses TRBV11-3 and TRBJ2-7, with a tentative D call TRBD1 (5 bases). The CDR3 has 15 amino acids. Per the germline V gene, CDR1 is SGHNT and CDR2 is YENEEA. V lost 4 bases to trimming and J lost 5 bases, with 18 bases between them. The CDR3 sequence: CASSYILSQGDEQYF. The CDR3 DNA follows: TGTGCCAGCAGCTACATATTGAGTCAAGGGGACGAGCAGTACTTC.

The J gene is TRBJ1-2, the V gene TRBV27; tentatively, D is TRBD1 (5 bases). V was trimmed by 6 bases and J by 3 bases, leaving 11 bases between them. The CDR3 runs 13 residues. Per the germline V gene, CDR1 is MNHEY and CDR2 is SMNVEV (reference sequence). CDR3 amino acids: CASSFGRDYGYTF. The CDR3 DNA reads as TGTGCCAGCAGCTTTGGCAGGGACTATGGCTACACCTTC.

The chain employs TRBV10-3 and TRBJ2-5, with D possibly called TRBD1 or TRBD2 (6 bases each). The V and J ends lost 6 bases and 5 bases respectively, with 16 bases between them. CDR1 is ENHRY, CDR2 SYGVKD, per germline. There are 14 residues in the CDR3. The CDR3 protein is CAIRDNREDETQYF. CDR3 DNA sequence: TGTGCCATCAGAGACAACAGGGAGGACGAGACCCAGTACTTC.

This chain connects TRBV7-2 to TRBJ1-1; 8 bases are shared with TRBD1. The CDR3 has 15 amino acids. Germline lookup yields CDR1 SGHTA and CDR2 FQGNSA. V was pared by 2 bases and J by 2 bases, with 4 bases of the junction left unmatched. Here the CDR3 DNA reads TGTGCCAGCAGCTTAACGGACAGGGTCAACACTGAAGCTTTCTTT. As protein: CASSLTDRVNTEAFF. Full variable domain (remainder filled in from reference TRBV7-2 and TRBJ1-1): GAGVSQSPSNKVTEKGKDVELRCDPISGHTALYWYRQSLGQGLEFLIYFQGNSAPDKSGLPSDRFSAERTGGSVSTLTIQRTQQEDSAVYLCASSLTDRVNTEAFFGQGTRLTVV.

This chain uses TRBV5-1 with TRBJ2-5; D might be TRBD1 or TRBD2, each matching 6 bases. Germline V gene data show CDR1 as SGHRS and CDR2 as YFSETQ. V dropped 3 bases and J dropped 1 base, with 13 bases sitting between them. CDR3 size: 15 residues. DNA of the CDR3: TGCGCCAGCAGCTCTCGGGGGCAGTCCCAAGAGACCCAGTACTTC. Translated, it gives CASSSRGQSQETQYF.

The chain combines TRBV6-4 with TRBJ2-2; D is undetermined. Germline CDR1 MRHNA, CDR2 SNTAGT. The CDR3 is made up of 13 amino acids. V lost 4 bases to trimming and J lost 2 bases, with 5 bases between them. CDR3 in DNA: TGTGCCAGCAGTGCCGAAAACACCGGGGAGCTGTTTTTT. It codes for CASSAENTGELFF.

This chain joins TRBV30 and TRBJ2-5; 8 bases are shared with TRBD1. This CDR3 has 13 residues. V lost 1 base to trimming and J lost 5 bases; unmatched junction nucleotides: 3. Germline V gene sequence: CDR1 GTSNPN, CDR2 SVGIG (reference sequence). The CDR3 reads CAWSGQGPETQYF. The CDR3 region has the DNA TGTGCCTGGAGTGGACAGGGGCCCGAGACCCAGTACTTC.

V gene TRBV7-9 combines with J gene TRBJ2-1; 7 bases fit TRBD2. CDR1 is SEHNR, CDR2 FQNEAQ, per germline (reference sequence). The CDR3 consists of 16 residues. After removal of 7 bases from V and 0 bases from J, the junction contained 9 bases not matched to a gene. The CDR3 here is CASKIGRPSSYNEQFF. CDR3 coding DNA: TGTGCCAGCAAGATCGGGAGGCCGAGCTCCTACAATGAGCAGTTCTTC.

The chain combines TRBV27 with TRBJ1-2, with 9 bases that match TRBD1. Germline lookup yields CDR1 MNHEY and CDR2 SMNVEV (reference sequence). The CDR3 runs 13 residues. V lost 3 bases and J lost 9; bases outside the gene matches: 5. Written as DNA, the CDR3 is TGTGCCAGCAGTTTCGGGGGACAGGGTAGCTACACCTTC. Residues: CASSFGGQGSYTF.